Here is one TCR beta chain with its context. Second doses at about 4 or about 12 weeks were pooled. Using immunoSEQ multiplex PCR, the repertoire was profiled, and TCRdb retains in-frame clones only, with some absent. The sample contains 80,000 or so clones, about nine tenths of which appear only once. Germline values: CDR1 LNHNV, CDR2 YYDKDF (reference sequence). Trimming shortened V by 5 bases and J by 4 bases, and 15 bases separated the two germline ends. The CDR3 length is 14 residues. This specimen comes from a study of T cell responses to AZD1222 COVID-19 vaccine. The sequencing here drew on peripheral blood, taken 28 days after the second AZD1222 dose. J is TRBJ2-7 and V is TRBV15, with D possibly being TRBD2 (5 bases). The TCR was taken from an adult who received the AZD1222 COVID-19 vaccine. As DNA, the CDR3 is TGTGCCACCAGCCCTAGGATCACGGGATACGAGCAGTACTTC. Protein product: CATSPRITGYEQYF.